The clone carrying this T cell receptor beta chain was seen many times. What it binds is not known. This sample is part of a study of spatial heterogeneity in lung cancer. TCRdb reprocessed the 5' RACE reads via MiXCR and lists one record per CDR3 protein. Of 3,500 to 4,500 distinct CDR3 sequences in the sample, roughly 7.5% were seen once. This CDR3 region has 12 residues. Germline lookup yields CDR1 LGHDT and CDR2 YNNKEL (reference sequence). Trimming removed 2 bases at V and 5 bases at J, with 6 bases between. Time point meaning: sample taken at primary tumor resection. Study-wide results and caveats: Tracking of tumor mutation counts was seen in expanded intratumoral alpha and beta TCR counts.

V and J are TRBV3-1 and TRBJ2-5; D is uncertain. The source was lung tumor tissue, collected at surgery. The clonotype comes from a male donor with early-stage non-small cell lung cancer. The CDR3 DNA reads TGTGCCAGCAGCCAAAAAATGGAGACCCAGTACTTC. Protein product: CASSQKMETQYF.